This TCR beta chain originates from a study of cytomegalovirus exposure and HLA in healthy donors (dated by TCRdb to the late 2010s). Concerning the study at large: According to an earlier analysis of 587 of the donors, 200 million or so T cells yielded roughly 110 million unique TCR beta sequences and around 300 Gb of sequence data. An early release covering some 640 HLA-typed donors comprised 250 to 350 gigabases of sequencing data and tens of millions of unique TCR sequences. The genetic ancestry cluster associated with self-reported Caucasian donors included roughly four fifths of the 300 to 400 genotyped donors. The aim of the study was to test whether cataloging public T cell receptors could identify signatures of past pathogen exposure. The study profiled the T cell repertoires of under 700 subjects by immunosequencing and related them to cytomegalovirus serostatus. Besides the first cohort of 500 to 700 subjects, a separate validation cohort made up of over a hundred different subjects was used. High-throughput TCR immunosequencing, statistical association of individual TCRs with disease status, and machine learning were combined to predict cytomegalovirus infection status. A later analysis re-analyzed previously published TCR beta repertoires from 550 to 700 donors and added high-resolution HLA genotyping to study TCR occurrence patterns. Rather than using new phenotypic data, the later analysis identified candidate immune exposures from TCR beta sequences and from how often those sequences occurred across donors. To decide whether each TCR beta V gene segment behaved as functional or pseudogenic, an earlier analysis of some 600 of the donors relied on high-throughput TCR beta sequencing. Alongside the repertoire data, information on donor age, sex, ethnicity and CMV serostatus was compiled. A later genetic analysis took genome-wide SNP genotypes for about 55% of the 666 donors and used that subset as a discovery cohort. All discovery cohort repertoires had been generated on a single sequencing platform. Both class I and class II loci were covered by HLA typing, at four-digit resolution. The number of donors typed differed by locus, with 629-630 for A, B, C, DRB1 and DQB1, around 500 for DQA1, nearly 610 for DPA1, and some 450 for DPB1. Several DR-DQ haplotypes were treated as single units for association and clustering because of strong linkage in the cohort. Among about 360 genotyped donors of the cohort, an average of 235,054 unique TCR beta nucleotide sequences were sequenced per donor, roughly a sixth of them non-productive.

What the work shows at the level of the full study, not this receptor alone: In a later analysis, 16,951 TCR beta sequences were associated with specific HLA alleles at a false discovery rate of 0.05. The classifier was reported to diagnose cytomegalovirus status with high specificity and sensitivity in both the original and validation cohorts. A few of the identified cytomegalovirus-associated TCR beta chains were confirmed in vitro to be specific for cytomegalovirus antigens. This cohort had only TCR beta chains sequenced, and the lack of alpha or paired-chain data limited which features could be detected. According to a later analysis, TCR association rates differed among HLA loci, with DRB1 alleles showing the most associated TCRs and HLA-C alleles showing the fewest. HLA typing was unavailable for some donors at each locus, so association tests used only the typed subset. Because counts were too low, seventeen rarely observed V segments, including chromosome 9 orphons, were excluded from the earlier analysis of around 590 of the donors. A cluster of highly shared sequence variants was judged likely to represent a technical artifact of the sequencing pipeline. According to a later analysis, parvovirus B19, influenza, CMV and Epstein-Barr virus appeared linked to several top co-occurrence clusters. Correlated functional status among segregating V segments might reflect linkage disequilibrium, but an unknown experimental factor could not be ruled out. For the cohort, immune exposure information was limited to CMV serostatus. When HLA alleles, especially DR and DQ, strongly co-occurred, TCR associations were difficult to assign to individual alleles. The authors suggested that the approach could potentially be generalized to other disease states and immunological phenotypes. Some IMGT-functional V segments, including TRBV6-2 and TRBV6-3, could not be distinguished by the 87-base-pair reads and were therefore excluded. The study gave a list of some 150 TCR beta chains associated with cytomegalovirus. In a later genetic analysis, fewer N-insertions in productive TCRs were reported among donors in an Asian-associated ancestry cluster than the approximately 710-donor mean. Sequencing depth was assumed to be roughly uniform across donors in the presence/absence analyses, though that assumption may not hold. A later analysis found that most CMV-associated TCR beta chains appeared HLA-restricted, with HLA associations seemingly driven largely by CMV exposure. A further reported finding was that TCR beta sequences accurately predicted the HLA-A and HLA-B alleles for most subjects in the first cohort. V-gene and J-gene trimming of TCR beta chains was associated with a missense DCLRE1C variant in a later genetic analysis, and the association was replicated in an independent cohort. In a later analysis, HLA-associated TCR beta chains were found to be more clonally expanded and to have lower generation probabilities than equally common non-associated chains. Most TCR sequences were seen in very few donors, while some public TCRs were found in many individuals. In an earlier analysis of a few hundred of the donors, most TCR beta V segments were observed in productive rearrangements about 90% or about 30% of the time, broadly matching IMGT annotations.

Receptor libraries were prepared by the immunoSEQ multiplex PCR assay. For the multiplex PCR, a mixture combining 60 forward primers for TCR Vbeta segments and 13 reverse primers for TCR Jbeta segments was used. The CDR3 region of rearranged TCR beta genes was amplified from genomic DNA by a multiplex PCR assay. Amplified TCR beta libraries were sequenced as 87-base-pair reads on the Illumina HiSeq System. The study's processing was this. In a later analysis, roughly 80 million unique TCR beta chains were counted across the 500 to 850 repertoires, and about 9.9 million of these chains were shared by at least two donors. Raw reads were error-corrected and collapsed into unique sequences by a nearest-neighbor algorithm in which closely related sequences were merged to remove PCR and sequencing errors. To assign V, D and J gene segments, CDR3 sequences were aligned to IMGT reference sequences. For a sequence to be retained, at least a six-nucleotide match to both a V gene segment and a J gene segment was required. A rearrangement counted as productive if the CDR3 had no stop codons and remained in frame with V and J, and every other rearrangement counted as non-productive. Following IMGT convention, CDR3 was defined as the stretch from the second conserved V-encoded cysteine up to the conserved J-encoded phenylalanine. The earlier analysis of a few hundred of the donors excluded sequences that lacked an unambiguous match to a single V gene segment. In an earlier analysis of approximately 590 of the donors, a V segment was called functional when productive rearrangements were above 56.7%, and segregating when the standard deviation between donors exceeded 5%. A statistical classification framework was built for diagnosing cytomegalovirus status from the catalog of TCR beta chain sequences. A later analysis assigned V and J genes by comparing TCR nucleotide sequences with IMGT/GENE-DB human TR gene sequences. Using the TCRdist pipeline, a later analysis assigned CDR3 sequences along with most-parsimonious VDJ recombination scenarios. In a later analysis, each TCR beta chain was defined by its CDR3 amino acid sequence together with its V-gene family, and reads without a unique V-gene family were excluded. In a later analysis, around 650 highly shared, low-generation-probability nucleotide sequences were removed to address suspected cross-contamination and a sequencing artifact. In a later analysis, a clonal expansion index for each public chain was calculated from normalized within-repertoire ranks of inferred template counts. Generation probabilities in a later analysis came from a VDJ recombination model fitted to out-of-frame rearrangements, and those results were checked against IGoR. In a later analysis, TCR-TCR, TCR-HLA and TCR-CMV co-occurrence was scored with hypergeometric tests, and a repertoire-size bias correction was applied to TCR pairs. False discovery rates were estimated in a later analysis by permuting HLA or CMV assignments 20 times. In a later analysis, co-occurring TCRs were grouped with DBSCAN, and TCRdist sequence similarity was added when clustering was performed within HLA-allele-positive subsets. Co-occurrence clustering excluded repertoires with fewer than 30,000 or more than 120,000 public chains, plus five with anomalous nucleotide sharing. TCRdb took over this immuneACCESS table, retaining in-frame rearrangements with V and J assigned. Such tables are incomplete; in checked studies, under half of the missing clones stem from an unresolved V gene, and the remainder is unexplained. Clone size and V and J calls were adopted from that table, with D and trimming inferred from the DNA. For this sample there are 140,000 to 150,000 clones; about a tenth appear just once. The top ten constitute 1.5% to 2% of the sample.

The CDR3 starts with the cysteine, ends with the phenylalanine, and has 14 residues. CDR3 DNA is the only sequence kept; it has 42 bases, read in frame from the first base. V ends up 5 bases short and J 4 bases short, with an unmatched junction base count of 3. CDR1 and CDR2, looked up from the germline V gene (reference sequence), are SEHNR and FQNEAQ. The cohort comprised some 700 healthy bone marrow donors. At the time of sampling, all cohort members were nominally healthy, though unrecorded immune exposures were likely present. The donor was CMV seronegative and belonged to the group of over 350 seronegative cohort members. Every donor gave a peripheral blood sample, and the peripheral blood mononuclear cells from that sample were used for TCR beta sequencing. Genomic DNA extraction from the blood cell samples was performed with the Qiagen DNeasy Blood Extraction Kit. Remarks on this clone: Its recognized antigen is unknown. Per-base quality was not reported, and no clone a single base away is much larger than it.

Sequencing was carried out using PBMCs. The receptor comes from a male donor in good health and CMV-seronegative. Here the chain combines TRBV7-9 and TRBJ1-5, with 9 bases in between that match TRBD1. The base sequence is TGTGCCAGCAGCCAGACAGGGGGTAATCAGCCCCAGCATTTT. Translated, this gives CASSQTGGNQPQHF.